Detailed here is one T cell receptor beta chain. What it binds is not known. This entry is derived from a study of cytomegalovirus exposure and HLA in healthy donors. Findings and limits, study-wide: No immune exposure information besides CMV serostatus was available. The authors enumerated roughly 160 TCR beta chains as linked to cytomegalovirus. Looking again later, the authors saw that most CMV-associated TCR beta chains seemed HLA-restricted. Earlier results showed most TCR beta V segments being productive about 87% or about 30% of the time.

PCR primers comprised 60 Vbeta and 13 Jbeta primers. This table comes from immunoSEQ multiplex PCR, and its TCRdb copy is limited to in-frame clones, with some not included. The sample contains 150,000 to 200,000 clones, roughly four fifths of which appear only once. The V end lost 4 bases, the J end lost 6 bases, and 7 bases lay between the germline ends. Germline V gene data show CDR1 as SGHTA and CDR2 as FQGNSA. This CDR3 has 12 residues. The sample comprised PBMCs. This chain joins TRBV7-2 and TRBJ1-5, with D possibly matching TRBD1 (5 bases). This TCR was sampled from a boy between 2 and 10 years old in good health and CMV-seronegative. CDR3 sequence reads: CASSWGGQPQHF. Here the CDR3 DNA reads TGTGCCAGCAGCTGGGGGGGTCAGCCCCAGCATTTT.